This TCR beta chain is from a study of blood T cell repertoires in COVID-19. Study as a whole: Acute and convalescent COVID-19 samples came from the United States, Italy and Spain. Nucleic acid was either cDNA or gDNA, and it came from T cells, B-cell-depleted T cells, or PBMCs.

Data came from immunoSEQ multiplex PCR; TCRdb stores just in-frame clones and leaves some out. This table has more than 200,000 clones, 88% appearing once. Seattle cases were enrolled at active infection and followed longitudinally. The clonotype was recovered from a woman in her thirties with COVID-19, enrolled during active disease. The sequenced sample consisted of peripheral blood.

The CDR3 nucleotides read TGTGCCAGCAGTTCCCCGGGACACTTCAATGAGCAGTTCTTC. Amino acids: CASSSPGHFNEQFF. The rearrangement uses TRBV28 and TRBJ2-1; a weak D match, TRBD1 (6 bases). The length of the CDR3 is 14 residues. Trimming pared 4 bases from V and 6 bases from J, leaving 13 bases between. Germline V gene sequence: CDR1 MDHEN, CDR2 SYDVKM.